This TCR beta chain came from a study of T cell responses to AZD1222 COVID-19 vaccine. The CDR3 runs to 14 residues. Germline V CDR1 and CDR2: SGDLS, YYNGEE. V trimming: 4 bases; J trimming: 4 bases; junction bases outside the gene matches: 2. The method was immunoSEQ multiplex PCR; TCRdb's version includes in-frame clones alone and lacks a portion of them. The data show around 190,000 clones, around 88% seen once. This chain joins TRBV9 and TRBJ2-1; 10 bases align to TRBD1. The TCR comes from an adult in good health. This specimen consisted of peripheral blood, obtained on day 0 of AZD1222 vaccination. This CDR3 is CASSWTGGYNEQFF. The CDR3 region has the DNA TGTGCCAGCAGCTGGACAGGGGGTTACAATGAGCAGTTCTTC.